This T cell receptor (beta chain) is from a study of T cell repertoires in ileal Crohn's disease. Study conclusions and caveats: All patients with clonality above 26.8% had endoscopic recurrence.

In germline, CDR1 is MNHNY, CDR2 SVGAGI (reference sequence). Trimming pared 7 bases from V and 7 bases from J, leaving 14 bases between. CDR3 size: 13 residues. Sequencing was performed with immunoSEQ multiplex PCR; in TCRdb, only in-frame clones are kept and a portion is missing. The table includes more than 60,000 clones, 85% to 90% detected once. Time point of the sample: neoterminal ileum biopsy at postoperative endoscopy, about 6 months after surgery. For this clone: Its antigen is not identified.

The specimen was ileal tissue. The chain employs TRBV6-6 and TRBJ1-5; D is unresolved. The sequence derives from an adult with Crohn's disease. CDR3 DNA sequence: TGTGCCAGCACCCCCGGTTTGTCCCAGCCCCAGCATTTT. It encodes CASTPGLSQPQHF.